This entry lists 17 T cell receptor beta chains sequenced from one sample in a study of blood T cell repertoires in COVID-19. The method was immunoSEQ multiplex PCR; TCRdb's version includes in-frame clones alone and lacks a portion of them. This sample has tens of thousands of clones, with 65% to 90% found just once. Sequencing was performed on peripheral blood. Receptors were obtained from a woman aged 55 to 70 with acute or convalescent COVID-19.

The genes are TRBV7-2 and TRBJ2-7; TRBD1 aligns across 7 bases. The CDR3 consists of 17 residues. The V gene's germline CDR1 is SGHTA and CDR2 FQGNSA. With V trimmed by 1 base and J by 0 bases, 9 bases remained unmatched. The CDR3 DNA reads TGTGCCAGCAGCTTAGTTGATAAGGGGGCCTTCTCCTACGAGCAGTACTTC. Translating it yields CASSLVDKGAFSYEQYF.

The rearrangement uses TRBV5-1 and TRBJ1-4; D unresolved. Germline CDR1 and CDR2: SGHRS and YFSETQ. Trimming removed 2 bases from V and 0 bases from J, with 14 bases in between. This CDR3 region has 17 residues. The CDR3 region is CASSLSHGGATNEKLFF. The CDR3 bases are TGCGCCAGCAGCTTATCGCATGGCGGGGCAACTAATGAAAAACTGTTTTTT.

The V and J genes are TRBV3-1 (or the pseudogene TRBV3-2) and TRBJ1-5, with D hard to call. V lost 3 bases and J 0 bases, leaving 6 bases between the germline ends. CDR1 and CDR2 (germline): LGHDT, YNNKEL (reference sequence). This CDR3 contains 14 residues. The CDR3 bases are TGTGCCAGCAGCCAGGGCGATAGCAATCAGCCCCAGCATTTT. Its translation is CASSQGDSNQPQHF.

CDR3 sequence: CASSYSRQGHYGYTF. The CDR3 DNA reads TGTGCCAGCAGTTACTCCAGACAGGGGCACTATGGCTACACCTTC. The chain employs TRBV6-5 and TRBJ1-2; 8 bases agree with TRBD1. In germline, CDR1 is MNHEY, CDR2 SVGAGI. The CDR3 has 15 residues. V gave up 0 bases and J gave up 3 bases; unmatched junction bases: 3.

CDR3 sequence: CASSPTSYTDTQYF. The CDR3, as DNA: TGCGCCAGCAGCCCCACTTCGTACACAGATACGCAGTATTTT. V is TRBV5-1 and J is TRBJ2-3; D is ambiguous. This CDR3 has 14 residues. The V end lost 4 bases, the J end lost 2 bases, and 11 bases lay between the germline ends. Germline CDR1 SGHRS, CDR2 YFSETQ.

The rearrangement uses TRBV5-1 and TRBJ1-4, with D unclear. Trimming cost V 0 bases and J 15 bases, with 12 bases left between them. Germline assignment: CDR1 SGHRS and CDR2 YFSETQ. This CDR3 is built from 12 residues. CDR3 amino acids: CASSLAGEGVFF. DNA for the CDR3: TGCGCCAGCAGCTTGGCCGGTGAGGGAGTGTTTTTT.

The chain uses TRBV11-2 and TRBJ2-3, with 11 bases fitting TRBD2. V was clipped by 5 bases and J by 3 bases; unmatched bases: 10. Per germline, CDR1 SGHAT and CDR2 FQNNGV. The CDR3 spans 17 residues. As DNA, the CDR3 is TGTGCCAGCAGCACCAGAGGGACTAGCGGAGGGACAGATACGCAGTATTTT. This sequence encodes CASSTRGTSGGTDTQYF.

The genes are TRBV24-1 and TRBJ2-2; weak D call: TRBD2 (6 bases). CDR1 KGHDR and CDR2 SFDVKD come from the germline V gene. The germline V and J ends were trimmed by 0 bases and 3 bases, with 10 bases remaining between them. The CDR3 loop spans 16 amino acids. CDR3 in amino acids: CATSDLGGSDTGELFF. CDR3 bases: TGTGCCACCAGTGATTTGGGAGGGTCTGACACCGGGGAGCTGTTTTTT.

This clone has just a few counts. The gene calls are TRBV9 and TRBJ1-5, with D possibly being TRBD1 (6 bases). The CDR3 covers 15 residues. Trimming took 4 bases from V and 5 from J, leaving 16 bases between them. Germline assignment: CDR1 SGDLS and CDR2 YYNGEE. The CDR3 DNA sequence: TGTGCCAGCAGCTCCAGGGGTACCGTGGATCAGCCCCAGCATTTT. Protein product: CASSSRGTVDQPQHF.

The chain joins TRBV27 to TRBJ2-3, with unresolved D. Germline lookup yields CDR1 MNHEY and CDR2 SMNVEV (reference sequence). CDR3 length equals 14 residues. Trimming took 2 bases from V and 5 from J, leaving 11 bases between them. Written as DNA, the CDR3 is TGTGCCAGCAGTTTAGCGCTGGTAATAGATACGCAGTATTTT. It yields the protein CASSLALVIDTQYF.

The V call is TRBV28, the J call TRBJ1-5, with 7 positions matching TRBD1. CDR1 and CDR2 from the germline V gene are MDHEN and SYDVKM. Trimming removed 6 bases from V and 4 bases from J; junction bases left unmatched: 6. The length of the CDR3 is 14 residues. This CDR3 reads CASRPGTANQPQHF. CDR3 sequence (DNA): TGTGCCAGCAGGCCCGGGACAGCAAATCAGCCCCAGCATTTT.

The chain links TRBV5-5 to TRBJ1-2; 11 nucleotides align to TRBD1. Looked up from germline, CDR1 is SGHKS and CDR2 is YYEKEE (reference sequence). The CDR3 runs to 15 residues. V shed 1 base, J shed 8 bases, and the junction held 7 bases outside the gene matches. CDR3 region: CASSLLGQGVEGYTF. Here the CDR3 DNA reads TGTGCCAGCAGCTTGTTGGGACAGGGGGTAGAGGGCTACACCTTC.

This chain uses TRBV7-8 with TRBJ1-5; TRBD1 agrees at 8 bases. This CDR3 is 18 amino acids long. CDR1 SGHVS and CDR2 FQNEAQ come from the germline V gene. V lost 2 bases to trimming and J lost 8 bases; unmatched junction nucleotides: 17. CDR3 loop: CASSLKRPWGQAGEPQHF. DNA for the CDR3: TGTGCCAGCAGCTTAAAGCGCCCTTGGGGACAGGCAGGGGAGCCCCAGCATTTT.

This sequence joins TRBV9 and TRBJ2-3; 10 bases align to TRBD2. Per germline, CDR1 SGDLS and CDR2 YYNGEE. The CDR3 runs to 17 residues. The J segment lost 3 bases and the V segment lost 2 bases, leaving 9 bases of the junction unmatched. The CDR3 coding sequence is TGTGCCAGCAGCGTCTGGAGCGGGGGGGGTGGAACAGATACGCAGTATTTT. Protein sequence: CASSVWSGGGGTDTQYF. The whole variable domain, filled in from reference TRBV9 and TRBJ2-3, reads DSGVTQTPKHLITATGQRVTLRCSPRSGDLSVYWYQQSLDQGLQFLIQYYNGEERAKGNILERFSAQQFPDLHSELNLSSLELGDSALYFCASSVWSGGGGTDTQYFGPGTRLTVL.

This clone was seen once. V and J are TRBV5-4 and TRBJ2-5, with D unclear. Germline V gene data show CDR1 as SGHNT and CDR2 as YYREEE (reference sequence). V was cut by 1 base and J by 5 bases, with 9 bases left in between. The CDR3 consists of 13 residues. CDR3 in DNA: TGTGCCAGCAGCTTGCAACGCGTGGAGACCCAGTACTTC. Translation gives CASSLQRVETQYF.

This clone turned up a few times. This rearrangement joins TRBV5-1 to TRBJ1-1; D perhaps matches TRBD1 (5 bases). Germline CDR1 SGHRS, CDR2 YFSETQ. The CDR3 runs 15 residues. V dropped 0 bases and J dropped 2 bases, with 11 bases sitting between them. The CDR3 DNA follows: TGCGCCAGCAGCTTGGCACCGGGGGTAAACACTGAAGCTTTCTTT. It codes for CASSLAPGVNTEAFF.

The chain uses TRBV7-2 and TRBJ1-5; TRBD1 might be the D (5 bases). Between the trimmed V and J ends, which lost 0 bases and 0 bases, there was a span of 9 bases. The germline gives CDR1 SGHTA, CDR2 FQGNSA. CDR3 length: 16 residues. This CDR3 reads CASSLAGGYSNQPQHF. The CDR3, as DNA: TGTGCCAGCAGCTTAGCGGGGGGTTATAGCAATCAGCCCCAGCATTTT.